Included here is one T cell receptor beta chain sequence, with context. Its matching antigen is unknown. An end of the junction does not agree with germline; a read error may underlie this. The source of the sample is a study of cytomegalovirus exposure and HLA in healthy donors. Germline values: CDR1 MRHNA, CDR2 SNTAGT. This CDR3 is 14 amino acids long. In the PCR, 60 Vbeta and 13 Jbeta primers were used. Only in-frame clones appear in the TCRdb table, and some are missing; sequencing was by immunoSEQ multiplex PCR. The sample gives around 200,000 clones, over 70% of which show up once; approximately 3.9% is in the top ten. The study, taken as a whole, reports: The authors listed roughly 150 TCR beta chains as cytomegalovirus-associated. Per a later analysis, approximately 16,000 TCR beta sequences showed association with HLA alleles at 0.05 false discovery rate. Most of the TCR beta V segments (in an earlier analysis) were productive either about 87% or about 30% of the time. Specific recognition of CMV antigens was confirmed in vitro for a few chains (all CMV-associated).

This receptor was obtained from a man between 45 and 60 years old in good health and CMV-seronegative. The J gene is TRBJ1-2, the V gene TRBV6-4; 12 bases map to TRBD1. Sample: PBMCs. CDR3 sequence (DNA): TGTGCCATCAGTCGGGGACAGGGGGCAGATGGCTACACCTTC. Encoded protein: CAISRGQGADGYTF.